Listed here is a single T cell receptor beta chain. Its antigen is still unknown. The record originates from a study of T-cell memory formation after mild COVID-19. Whole-study results and caveats: CD4+ clones that contracted lay mainly in CM and EM; CD8+ ones lay in EMRA.

Trimming cost V 8 bases and J 3 bases; bases outside gene matches: 13. This CDR3 comprises 16 residues. The germline V gene has CDR1 LNHNV and CDR2 YYDKDF (reference sequence). TCRdb recomputed calls from the 5' RACE reads with MiXCR, one row per CDR3 protein. The sample shows about 110,000 distinct CDR3 sequences, roughly 12% of them seen only once. Sequenced input: PBMCs or a T cell subset sorted from them (not recorded which). This rearrangement joins TRBV15 to TRBJ1-1; 9 bases are a match to TRBD1. The origin of this receptor is an adult woman who had mild COVID-19 (a few samples of this study predate the infection). Cell type and time point are not known. The CDR3 reads CATERGGTGMDTEAFF. The CDR3 coding sequence is TGTGCCACCGAAAGGGGTGGGACAGGGATGGACACTGAAGCTTTCTTT. Full variable domain (missing parts from reference TRBV15 and TRBJ1-1): DAMVIQNPRYQVTQFGKPVTLSCSQTLNHNVMYWYQQKSSQAPKLLFHYYDKDFNNEADTPDNFQSRRPNTSFCFLDIRSPGLGDTAMYLCATERGGTGMDTEAFFGQGTRLTVV.